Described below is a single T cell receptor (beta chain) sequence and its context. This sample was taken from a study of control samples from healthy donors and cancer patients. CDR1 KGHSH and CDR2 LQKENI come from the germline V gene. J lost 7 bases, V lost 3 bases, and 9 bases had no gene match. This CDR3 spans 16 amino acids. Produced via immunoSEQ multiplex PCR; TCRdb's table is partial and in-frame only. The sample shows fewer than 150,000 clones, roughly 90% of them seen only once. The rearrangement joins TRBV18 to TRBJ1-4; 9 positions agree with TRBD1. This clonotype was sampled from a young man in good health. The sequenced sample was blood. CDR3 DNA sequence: TGTGCCAGCTCACCGACCGCCGGACAGGGGTCTGAAAAACTGTTTTTT. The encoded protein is CASSPTAGQGSEKLFF.